This T cell receptor beta chain was identified in a study of blood T cell repertoires in COVID-19. Study context: Acute-phase and convalescent COVID-19 samples originated in the United States, Italy and Spain. T cells, B-cell-depleted T cells, or PBMCs supplied cDNA or gDNA.

Repertoires were generated with immunoSEQ multiplex PCR, while TCRdb's copy carries only in-frame clones and drops some. Of around 70,000 clones detected, less than 90% appear once; the ten largest clones hold more than 10%. The V segment lost 0 bases and the J segment 4 bases; nucleotides outside the gene matches: 10. The V gene's germline CDR1 is LGHNA and CDR2 YNFKEQ. CDR3 size: 18 residues. Specimen: peripheral blood. The chain recombines TRBV4-2 with TRBJ2-2; TRBD1 agrees at 8 bases. This sequence originates from a man in his fifties with COVID-19, enrolled during active disease. The CDR3: CASSQDRAGGYSTGELFF. The CDR3 region has the DNA TGTGCCAGCAGCCAAGACAGGGCAGGGGGCTATAGCACCGGGGAGCTGTTTTTT.